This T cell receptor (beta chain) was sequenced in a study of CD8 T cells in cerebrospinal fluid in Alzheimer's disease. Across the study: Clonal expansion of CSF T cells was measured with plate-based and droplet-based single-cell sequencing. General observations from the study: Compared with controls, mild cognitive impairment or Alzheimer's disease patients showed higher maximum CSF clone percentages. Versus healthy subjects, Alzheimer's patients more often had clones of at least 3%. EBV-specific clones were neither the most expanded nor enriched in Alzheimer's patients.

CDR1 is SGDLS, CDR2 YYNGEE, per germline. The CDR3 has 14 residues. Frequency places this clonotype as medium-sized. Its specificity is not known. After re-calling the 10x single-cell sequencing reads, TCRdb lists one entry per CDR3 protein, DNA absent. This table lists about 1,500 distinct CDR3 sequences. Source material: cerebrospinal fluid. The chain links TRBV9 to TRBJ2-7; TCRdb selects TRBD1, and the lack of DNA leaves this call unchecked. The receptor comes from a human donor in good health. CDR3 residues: CASSVGQSSYEQYF.